The following is a T cell receptor (beta chain) sequence with its context. The data were obtained in a study of PD-1 blockade in classical Hodgkin lymphoma. Only in-frame clones appear in the TCRdb table, and some are missing; sequencing was by immunoSEQ multiplex PCR. The data hold about 20,000 clones, with about 65% observed a single time. The junction had 11 bases not matched to a gene; V was cut back by 0 bases and J by 4 bases. Germline CDR1 and CDR2: SGHRS and YFSETQ. This CDR3 region has 17 residues. Time point given: cycle 4 day 1 (C4D1), after five to seven weeks of nivolumab. Every patient experienced relapse after autologous stem cell transplantation, and brentuximab vedotin exposure varied.

The material was peripheral blood mononuclear cells (PBMCs), obtained before the fourth cycle of nivolumab. The chain joins TRBV5-1 to TRBJ2-5, with 8 bases identical to TRBD1. This sequence originates from a human donor with classical Hodgkin lymphoma. The CDR3 reads CASSLDPGQELVETQYF. The CDR3 coding sequence is TGCGCCAGCAGCTTGGACCCGGGACAGGAGTTAGTAGAGACCCAGTACTTC.